This T cell receptor (beta chain) appears in the sequencing data of a study of cytomegalovirus exposure and HLA in healthy donors. The primer mix had 60 Vbeta and 13 Jbeta primers. Libraries were prepared by immunoSEQ multiplex PCR; TCRdb keeps only in-frame clonotypes and omits some of them. The table records some 110,000 clones, 65% to 80% of them present only once. J was trimmed by 3 bases and V by 6 bases; bases with no gene match: 5. Germline CDR1 and CDR2: MDHEN and SYDVKM. The CDR3 is 14 residues long. This receptor was identified in a male donor in good health and CMV-seropositive. The chain couples TRBV28 to TRBJ1-2; 9 nucleotides align to TRBD1. The sample taken for sequencing was PBMCs. CDR3: CASRRDRVDYGYTF. CDR3 DNA sequence: TGTGCCAGCAGAAGGGACAGGGTCGACTATGGCTACACCTTC.